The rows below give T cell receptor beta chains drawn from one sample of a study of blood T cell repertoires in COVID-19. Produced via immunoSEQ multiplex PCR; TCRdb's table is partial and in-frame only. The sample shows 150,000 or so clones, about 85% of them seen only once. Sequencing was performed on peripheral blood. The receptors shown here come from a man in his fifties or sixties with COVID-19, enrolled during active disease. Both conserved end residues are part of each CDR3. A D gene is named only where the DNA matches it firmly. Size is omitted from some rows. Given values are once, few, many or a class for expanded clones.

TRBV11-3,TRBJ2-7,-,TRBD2,TGTGCCAGCAGCTTATTAACCCTTAGCGGGGGAACCTACGAGCAGTACTTC,CASSLLTLSGGTYEQYF
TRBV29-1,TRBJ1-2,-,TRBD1,TGCAGCGTCGACAGGGGGTGGTATGGCTACACCTTC,CSVDRGWYGYTF
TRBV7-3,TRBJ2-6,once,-,TGTGCCAGCAGCTTCGGTGGAGTCGCGACTGGGGCCAACGTCCTGACTTTC,CASSFGGVATGANVLTF
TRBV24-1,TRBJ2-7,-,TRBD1,TGTGCCACCAGTGATCCGGGACAGGGGGGCTACGAGCAGTACTTC,CATSDPGQGGYEQYF
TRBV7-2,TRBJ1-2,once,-,TGTGCCAGCAGCTTAGCTTTTGGGCAGATCGCTAACTATGGCTACACCTTC,CASSLAFGQIANYGYTF
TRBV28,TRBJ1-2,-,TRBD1,TGTGCCAGCACCTCACCCGGGACAGGGGGCATGGGCTATGGCTACACCTTC,CASTSPGTGGMGYGYTF
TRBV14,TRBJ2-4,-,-,TGTGCCAGCAGCCAAGCTCCAGGGGGGAACATTCAGTACTTC,CASSQAPGGNIQYF
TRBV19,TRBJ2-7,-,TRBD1,TGTGCCAGTAGTTTAGGACAGGGGGAGATCTACGAGCAGTACTTC,CASSLGQGEIYEQYF
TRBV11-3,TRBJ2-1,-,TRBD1,TGTGCCAGCAGCTTAGGTTCGGACAGGGGCAATGAGCAGTTCTTC,CASSLGSDRGNEQFF
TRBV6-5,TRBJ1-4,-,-,TGTGCCAGCAGTCTCAAGGGACACGATAATGAAAAACTGTTTTTT,CASSLKGHDNEKLFF
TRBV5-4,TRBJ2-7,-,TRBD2,TGTGCCAGCAGCCGGGGGGGACCCGAACGAGGTGACGAGCAGTACTTC,CASSRGGPERGDEQYF
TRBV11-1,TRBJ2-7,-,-,TGTGCCAGCAGCTTAGGGAGCTACTACGAGCAGTACTTC,CASSLGSYYEQYF
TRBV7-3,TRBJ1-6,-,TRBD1,TGTGCCAGCAGCTTAGGGACAGCAAATTCACCCCTCCACTTT,CASSLGTANSPLHF
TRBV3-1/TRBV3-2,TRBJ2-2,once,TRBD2,TGTGCCAGCAGCCAAGGTCCAGCGGGGACGACCGGGGAGCTGTTTTTT,CASSQGPAGTTGELFF
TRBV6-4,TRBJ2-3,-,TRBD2,TGTGCCAGCAGAGTTAGCGGGGACTCAGATACGCAGTATTTT,CASRVSGDSDTQYF
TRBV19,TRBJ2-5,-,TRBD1,TGTGCCAGTAGTATATACCCGGGACAGGGACAAGAGACCCAGTACTTC,CASSIYPGQGQETQYF
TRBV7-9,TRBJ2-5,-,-,TGTGCCAGCAGCCCCCCGGTGGGCGAGACCCAGTACTTC,CASSPPVGETQYF
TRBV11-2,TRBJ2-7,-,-,TGTGCCAGCAGCTTACTAAAGGCGGCCGAGCAGTACTTC,CASSLLKAAEQYF
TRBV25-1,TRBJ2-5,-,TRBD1,TGTGCCAGCAGTCGCAGGACAGGGCAAGAGACCCAGTACTTC,CASSRRTGQETQYF
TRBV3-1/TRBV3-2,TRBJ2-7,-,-,TGTGCCAGCAGCCACGGCAGGGGAGTTTACGAGCAGTACTTC,CASSHGRGVYEQYF
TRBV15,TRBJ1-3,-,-,TGTGCCACCAGCAGAGGGGGCAAAAGCTCTGGAAACACCATATATTTT,CATSRGGKSSGNTIYF
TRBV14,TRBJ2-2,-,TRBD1,TGTGCCAGCAGCCCCCGCCCGGGACAGGGGACCGGGGAGCTGTTTTTT,CASSPRPGQGTGELFF
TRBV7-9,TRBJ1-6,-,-,TGTGCCAGCAGCCCAGGACTGTCTTCAGGGGATAATTCACCCCTCCACTTT,CASSPGLSSGDNSPLHF
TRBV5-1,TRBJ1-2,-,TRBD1,TGCGCCAGCAGCTTACAGGGGGAGGAAGACTATGGCTACACCTTC,CASSLQGEEDYGYTF
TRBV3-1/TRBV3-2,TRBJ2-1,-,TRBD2,TGTGCCAGCAGCTACGGGGGGATCTCCTACAATGAGCAGTTCTTC,CASSYGGISYNEQFF
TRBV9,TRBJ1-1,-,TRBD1,TGTGCCAGCAGCGAGGGACAGATGAACACTGAAGCTTTCTTT,CASSEGQMNTEAFF
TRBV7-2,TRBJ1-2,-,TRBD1,TGTGCCAGCAGCTATGGACAGGGTGTGGATGGCTACACCTTC,CASSYGQGVDGYTF
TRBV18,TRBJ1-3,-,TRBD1,TGTGCCAGCTCCGGGACAGAAGGAAACACCATATATTTT,CASSGTEGNTIYF
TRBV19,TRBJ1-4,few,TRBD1,TGTGCCAGTACCTCAACTAGTCCAGGCAGGGGGCACGAAAAACTGTTTTTT,CASTSTSPGRGHEKLFF
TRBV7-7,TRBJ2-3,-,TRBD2,TGTGCTAGCAGCTTAGCGCCTAGCGGGACAGATACGCAGTATTTT,CASSLAPSGTDTQYF
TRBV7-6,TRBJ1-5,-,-,TGTGCCAGCAGCTTAGGTGGTGGGGCGGGCAATCAGCCCCAGCATTTT,CASSLGGGAGNQPQHF
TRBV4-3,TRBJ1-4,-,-,TGCGCCAGCAGCCAAGACAGGGCCAACCGAAGGGGTAATGAAAAACTGTTTTTT,CASSQDRANRRGNEKLFF
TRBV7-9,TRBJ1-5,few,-,TGTGCCAGCAGCTTAGGGGACAACCCCAATCAGCCCCAGCATTTT,CASSLGDNPNQPQHF